The 14 T cell receptor beta chains below come from one sample, sequenced in a study of response to subunit inactivated influenza vaccine. In TCRdb, the RT-PCR reads were re-called with MiXCR into one record per CDR3 protein. The sample lists about 570,000 distinct CDR3 sequences; roughly 10% were seen once. The sample was also reused in another study, on T cells expressing NK-cell markers. That work adds: As the method of synthesis, 5'RACE template switching with UMIs yielded TCR beta cDNA.

Material: PBMCs from blood, obtained on the day of vaccination. The receptors originated from a man in his forties or fifties who received an inactivated influenza vaccine.

The V and J genes are TRBV6-4 and TRBJ2-3; TRBD2 matches at 11 bases. Germline-derived CDR1 and CDR2 are MRHNA and SNTAGT. With 4 bases clipped from V and 6 bases from J, the junction kept 3 bases outside the gene matches. CDR3 size: 14 residues. The CDR3 loop reads CASSALAGADTQYF. The CDR3 coding sequence is TGTGCCAGCAGTGCACTAGCGGGGGCCGATACGCAGTATTTT.

This clonotype has a handful of counts. This chain uses TRBV28 with TRBJ2-5; TRBD2 matches 7 bases. This CDR3 is 15 amino acids long. Germline-derived CDR1 and CDR2 are MDHEN and SYDVKM. After removal of 6 bases from V and 3 bases from J, the junction contained 10 bases not matched to a gene. As DNA, the CDR3 is TGTGCCAGCAGCCCAGGGATAGCGGGTGAAGAGACCCAGTACTTC. It encodes CASSPGIAGEETQYF.

This sequence joins TRBV3-1 and TRBJ1-4; D is possibly TRBD1 (6 bases). Germline lookup yields CDR1 LGHDT and CDR2 YNNKEL (reference sequence). This CDR3 is built from 15 residues. V lost 4 bases to trimming and J lost 10 bases, with 19 bases between them. The CDR3 region is CASSPHPGTRGKLFF. The CDR3, as DNA: TGTGCCAGCAGCCCACACCCCGGGACAAGGGGAAAACTGTTTTTT.

There are a few counts of this clonotype. The chain uses TRBV6-2 or TRBV6-3 and TRBJ2-1, with D possibly TRBD1 on 6 matching bases. Trimming cost V 6 bases and J 6 bases, with 15 bases left between them. Germline lookup yields CDR1 MNHEY and CDR2 SVGEGT. CDR3 size: 14 residues. Here the CDR3 reads CASRIVSQGNEQFF. CDR3 bases: TGTGCCAGCAGGATTGTTTCACAGGGCAATGAGCAGTTCTTC.

The chain combines TRBV28 with TRBJ2-3; D uncertain. The CDR3 consists of 17 residues. CDR1 is MDHEN and CDR2 is SYDVKM in the germline V gene. The V and J ends lost 10 bases and 6 bases respectively, with 29 bases between them. The CDR3 spells CATRPRPGPNVSDTQYF. The DNA for the CDR3 is TGTGCCACCCGCCCCCGTCCGGGCCCCAATGTGTCGGATACGCAGTATTTT.

This clonotype was seen repeatedly, ten times or more. V is TRBV6-1 and J is TRBJ2-1; 10 positions match TRBD1. CDR3 length: 21 amino acids. Germline assignment: CDR1 MNHNS and CDR2 SASEGT. Unmatched junction bases numbered 17, after V lost 2 bases and J lost 1 base. DNA of the CDR3: TGTGCCAGCAGTGAACTATCGGGACAGGGGCTGGGACGTTGGTCCTACAATGAGCAGTTCTTC. Amino acid sequence: CASSELSGQGLGRWSYNEQFF.

A few counts support this clonotype. The chain joins TRBV10-2 to TRBJ1-1; possible D gene TRBD1, 5 bases. The CDR3 covers 14 residues. Germline CDR1 reads WSHSY; CDR2 reads SAAADI. With 1 base removed from V and 1 base from J, the gap between germline ends came to 7 bases. The CDR3 loop is CASSEFGANTEAFF. The CDR3 DNA reads TGCGCCAGCAGTGAGTTCGGGGCGAACACTGAAGCTTTCTTT.

This chain links TRBV5-1 with TRBJ2-1; perhaps TRBD2 as D (6 bases). CDR3 size: 15 residues. V lost 0 bases and J 8 bases, leaving 15 bases between the germline ends. In germline, CDR1 is SGHRS, CDR2 YFSETQ. CDR3 in amino acids: CASSLGSWGTHEQFF. The CDR3 DNA is TGCGCCAGCAGCTTGGGGTCGTGGGGGACTCATGAGCAGTTCTTC.

The CDR3 reads CASSRGTLYEQYF. CDR3 DNA: TGTGCCAGCAGCCGCGGGACCCTCTACGAGCAGTACTTC. This chain joins TRBV14 and TRBJ2-7; possible D gene TRBD2, 6 bases. CDR3 length equals 13 residues. Trimming pared 4 bases from V and 3 bases from J, leaving 10 bases between. Germline loops: CDR1 SGHDN, CDR2 FVKESK.

The J gene is TRBJ2-5, the V gene TRBV12-3 or TRBV12-4; D ambiguous. Trimming cost V 4 bases and J 3 bases, with 6 bases left between them. The CDR3 sequence is 12 residues long. This CDR3 reads CASSSWEETQYF. As DNA, the CDR3 is TGTGCCAGCAGTTCATGGGAAGAGACCCAGTACTTC.

The V call is TRBV24-1, the J call TRBJ2-5, with 7 bases lining up with TRBD1. The CDR3 runs 14 residues. In germline, CDR1 is KGHDR, CDR2 SFDVKD. J gave up 1 base and V 3 bases, and 1 base lay outside the gene matches. CDR3 amino acids: CATSDHRGQETQYF. CDR3 nucleotides: TGTGCCACCAGTGATCACAGGGGCCAAGAGACCCAGTACTTC.

This clonotype occurred a few times. The chain recombines TRBV6-5 with TRBJ1-6; D gene uncertain. The germline gives CDR1 MNHEY, CDR2 SVGAGI. CDR3 length equals 15 residues. V gave up 4 bases and J gave up 2 bases, with 9 bases separating them. As DNA, the CDR3 is TGTGCCAGCAGTTCCGCGGGAGCCTATAATTCACCCCTCCACTTT. Its protein is CASSSAGAYNSPLHF.

The V and J genes are TRBV28 and TRBJ2-5, with 11 bases lining up with TRBD1. Trimming at V came to 5 bases and at J to 4 bases, leaving 6 bases not matched to a gene. The CDR3 loop spans 15 amino acids. In germline, CDR1 is MDHEN, CDR2 SYDVKM. DNA for the CDR3: TGTGCCAGCAGTACTCCCGGGACAGGGGGAGAGACCCAGTACTTC. As protein: CASSTPGTGGETQYF.

This clonotype has a count of ten or more. The rearrangement uses TRBV3-1 and TRBJ2-1; 10 nucleotides agree with TRBD2. This CDR3 spans 15 amino acids. The V and J ends lost 1 base and 8 bases, in that order; junction bases with no gene match: 5. Per germline, CDR1 LGHDT and CDR2 YNNKEL (reference sequence). CDR3 DNA sequence: TGTGCCAGCAGCCAAGCAAGCGGGAGGGCCTATGAGCAGTTCTTC. Its translation: CASSQASGRAYEQFF.